Included here is one T cell receptor (beta chain) sequence, with context. The sample originates from a study of control samples from healthy donors and cancer patients. This CDR3 spans 15 amino acids. Germline V CDR1 and CDR2: SGDLS, YYNGEE. The ends lost 4 bases at V and 2 bases at J; junction bases unmatched: 5. Assay: immunoSEQ multiplex PCR; the TCRdb copy retains only in-frame clones and omits some. The data show fewer than 200,000 clones, around 90% seen once. The origin of this receptor is a woman in her fifties or sixties in good health. The J gene is TRBJ1-3, the V gene TRBV9; 8 bases are shared with TRBD1. The sequenced sample consisted of blood. The CDR3 reads CASSPEDRAGNTIYF. The CDR3 bases are TGTGCCAGCAGCCCAGAGGACAGGGCTGGAAACACCATATATTTT.